Sequencing of this T cell receptor beta chain was carried out in a study of control samples from healthy donors and cancer patients. The germline V gene has CDR1 SGHAT and CDR2 FQNNGV. CDR3 length: 13 residues. Trimming took 0 bases from V and 5 from J, leaving 8 bases between them. Profiled with immunoSEQ multiplex PCR; TCRdb holds only in-frame clones, not every one. The sample lists 99,000 or so clones, approximately 78% occurring once. The TCR sequence derives from a man in his 60s in good health. The chain is built from TRBV11-2 and TRBJ2-7; D gene ambiguous. Source material: blood. DNA of the CDR3: TGTGCCAGCAGCTTAGATCGAAGGAACGAGCAGTACTTC. It yields the protein CASSLDRRNEQYF. Full variable domain (missing parts from reference TRBV11-2 and TRBJ2-7): EAGVAQSPRYKIIEKRQSVAFWCNPISGHATLYWYQQILGQGPKLLIQFQNNGVVDDSQLPKDRFSAERLKGVDSTLKIQPAKLEDSAVYLCASSLDRRNEQYFGPGTRLTVT.